This record concerns one TCR beta chain sequence. Its antigen is not yet known. Per-nucleotide qualities are absent, and no much larger clonotype sits a single base away. The germline V gene encodes CDR1 MDHEN and CDR2 SYDVKM. The germline V end is reduced by 6 bases and the J end by 2 bases; junction bases left unmatched: 10. The CDR3 runs 16 residues from the cysteine to the phenylalanine. CDR3 DNA only is kept here, 48 bases in frame from base 1. This entry belongs to a study of shared clonotypes between healthy human individuals (TCRdb year 2020). As for the study more broadly: The cohort included a few men and a couple of women between 18 and 49 years of age. The study deeply sequenced blood TCR repertoires of five healthy adults to estimate repertoire size and the extent of clonotype sharing between individuals. To increase sequencing depth and limit assay-specific biases, TCR repertoire library preparation and sequencing were carried out by different laboratories using diverse techniques. Per donor, leukapheresis produced somewhere between about 0.9 and 10 billion PBMCs.

Healthy HIV-negative adults with no recently reported acute infections or vaccinations were included as donors. Only Caucasian adults living in Nashville, Tennessee, USA were represented among the donors. For unsorted samples, some 90 million PBMCs were counted and genomic DNA was extracted with the QIAamp DNA Blood Mini kit. After blood collection by leukapheresis, PBMCs were isolated using Ficoll-Histopaque density gradient centrifugation and then cryopreserved in the vapor phase of liquid nitrogen. Using the deep immunoSEQ assay, multiplex PCR amplified TCR CDR3 regions from genomic DNA. For each cell subset, the extracted genomic DNA was distributed evenly across all wells of several immunoSEQ 96-well plates, and each plate served as one replicate. For unsorted PBMC, 250 to 350 ng genomic DNA, equal to approximately 30,000 T cell genomes, was loaded into each replicate PCR. Genomic DNA from unsorted PBMC was sequenced over ten immunoSEQ deep assay plates. Purified libraries were quantified with a Qubit 3.0 fluorometer, sized on a Bioanalyzer 2100, and re-quantified with the KAPA Library Quantification kit. Every immunoSEQ 96-well plate was sequenced on a dedicated single-read 150-cycle Illumina NextSeq 550 flow cell. Per the source publication's procedure: Because the immunoSEQ output held only junctional sequences and lacked quality scores, the filtering could not match the filtering applied to full-length reads. To assign V/J genes and CDR3, sequences were annotated using PyIR, a Python wrapper for IgBLAST v1.9, with IMGT germline references. Reads were filtered out if the reads had weak V/J assignments (E-value above 1e-6), no CDR3, stop codons, out-of-frame junctions, or ambiguous translated residues. A V3J clonotype was defined by an identical inferred V gene, J gene, and CDR3 amino acid sequence. Percentage overlap between repertoires was calculated by dividing the number of shared unique clonotypes by the size of the smaller repertoire. Richness of each repertoire was evaluated using RTK rarefaction, the Chao1 estimator, and Recon v2.1 estimates of unobserved clonotypes. The immuneACCESS repertoire file appears here via TCRdb, limited to in-frame rearrangements. These files lack a portion of the clones; in checked studies, under half of the deficit traces to unresolved V genes, and the cause of the others is not known. V and J calls and clone size are as listed in that table; D and trimming were resolved from the DNA. For this sample there are about 480,000 clones; 79% appear just once. The ten biggest clones cover 10% to 15% of the sample.

General findings and caveats noted by the study authors: The small number of donors limited the genetic and exposure-history diversity represented. Based on pairwise subsampling, the degree of clonotype sharing among donors was expected to be affected by sequencing depth. Only blood was sampled, and tissue TCR repertoires likely differ from those in blood.

The receptor was derived from a middle-aged woman in good health. Some clones in this sample may be carry-over from other donors' samples. This sequence uses TRBV28 and TRBJ2-1, and 7 junctional nucleotides match TRBD2. The sample was PBMCs. The sequence in DNA is TGTGCCAGCAGCCGGGCTCGGCGGGGGACCTACAATGAGCAGTTCTTC. This yields the protein CASSRARRGTYNEQFF.